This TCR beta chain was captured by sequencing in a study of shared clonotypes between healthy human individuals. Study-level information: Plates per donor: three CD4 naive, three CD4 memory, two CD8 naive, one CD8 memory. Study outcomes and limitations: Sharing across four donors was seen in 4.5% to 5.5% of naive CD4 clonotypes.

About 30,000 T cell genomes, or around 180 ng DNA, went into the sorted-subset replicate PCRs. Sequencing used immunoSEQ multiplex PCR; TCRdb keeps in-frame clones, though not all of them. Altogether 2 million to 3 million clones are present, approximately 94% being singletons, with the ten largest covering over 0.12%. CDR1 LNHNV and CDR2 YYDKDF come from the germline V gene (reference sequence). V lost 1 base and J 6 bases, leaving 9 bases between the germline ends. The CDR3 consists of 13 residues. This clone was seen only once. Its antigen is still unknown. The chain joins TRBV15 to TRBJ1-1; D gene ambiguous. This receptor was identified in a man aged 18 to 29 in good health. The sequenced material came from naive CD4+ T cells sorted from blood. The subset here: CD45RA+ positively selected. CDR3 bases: TGTGCCACCAGCAGAGTAATACAGTCTGAAGCTTTCTTT. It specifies CATSRVIQSEAFF. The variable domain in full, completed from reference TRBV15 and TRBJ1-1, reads DAMVIQNPRYQVTQFGKPVTLSCSQTLNHNVMYWYQQKSSQAPKLLFHYYDKDFNNEADTPDNFQSRRPNTSFCFLDIRSPGLGDTAMYLCATSRVIQSEAFFGQGTRLTVV.